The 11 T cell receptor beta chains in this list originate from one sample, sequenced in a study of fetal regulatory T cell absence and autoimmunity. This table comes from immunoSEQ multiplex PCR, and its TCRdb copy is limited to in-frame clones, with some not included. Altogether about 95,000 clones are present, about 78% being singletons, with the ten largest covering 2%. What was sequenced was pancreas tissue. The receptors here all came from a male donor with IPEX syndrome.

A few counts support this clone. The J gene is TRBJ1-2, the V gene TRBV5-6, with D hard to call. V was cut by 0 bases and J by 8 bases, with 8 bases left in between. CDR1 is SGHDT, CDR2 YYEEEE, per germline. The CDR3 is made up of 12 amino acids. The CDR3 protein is CASSLGGRGYTF. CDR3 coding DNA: TGTGCCAGCAGCTTGGGAGGGCGGGGCTACACCTTC.

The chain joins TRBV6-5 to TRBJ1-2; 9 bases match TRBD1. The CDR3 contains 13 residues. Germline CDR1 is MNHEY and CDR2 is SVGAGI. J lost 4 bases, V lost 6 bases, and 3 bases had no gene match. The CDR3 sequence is CASRDRGVYGYTF. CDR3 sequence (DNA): TGTGCCAGCAGGGACAGGGGCGTCTATGGCTACACCTTC.

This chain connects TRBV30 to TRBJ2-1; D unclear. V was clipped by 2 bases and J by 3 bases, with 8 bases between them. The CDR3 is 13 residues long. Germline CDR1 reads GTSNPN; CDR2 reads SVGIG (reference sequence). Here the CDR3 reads CAWSRNLYNEQFF. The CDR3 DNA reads TGTGCCTGGAGTCGGAACCTCTACAATGAGCAGTTCTTC.

CDR3 in DNA: TGTGCCAGCAACCTCTGGGAGGGTTCCGAGCAGTACTTC. It codes for CASNLWEGSEQYF. The rearrangement uses TRBV9 and TRBJ2-7, with TRBD2 matching 7 bases. V dropped 6 bases and J dropped 6; count of bases not matched to a gene: 9. In germline, CDR1 is SGDLS, CDR2 YYNGEE. CDR3 length equals 13 residues.

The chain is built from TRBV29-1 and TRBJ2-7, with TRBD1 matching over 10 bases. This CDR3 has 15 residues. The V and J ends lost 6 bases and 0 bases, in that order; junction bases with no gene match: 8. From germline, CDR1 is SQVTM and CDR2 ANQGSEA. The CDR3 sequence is CSVGRWTGGSYEQYF. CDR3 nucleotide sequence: TGCAGCGTCGGAAGGTGGACAGGGGGCTCCTACGAGCAGTACTTC.

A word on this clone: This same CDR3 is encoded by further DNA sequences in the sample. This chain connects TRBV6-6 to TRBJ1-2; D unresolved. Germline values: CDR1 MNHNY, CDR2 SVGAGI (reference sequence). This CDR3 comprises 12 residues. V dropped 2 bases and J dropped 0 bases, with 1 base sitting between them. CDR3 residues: CASSYTNYGYTF. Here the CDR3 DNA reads TGTGCCAGCAGTTACACTAACTATGGCTACACCTTC.

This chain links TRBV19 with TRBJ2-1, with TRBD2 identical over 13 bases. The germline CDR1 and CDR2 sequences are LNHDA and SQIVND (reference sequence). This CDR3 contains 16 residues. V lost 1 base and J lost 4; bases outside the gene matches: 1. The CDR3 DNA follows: TGTGCCAGTAGTATAGCGGGACTAGCGGGGTACAATGAGCAGTTCTTC. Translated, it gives CASSIAGLAGYNEQFF.

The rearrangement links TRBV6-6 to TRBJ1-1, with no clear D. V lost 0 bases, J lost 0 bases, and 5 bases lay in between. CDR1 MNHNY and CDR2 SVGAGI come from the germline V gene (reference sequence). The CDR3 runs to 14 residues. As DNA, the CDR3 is TGTGCCAGCAGTTACTCGAAATTGAACACTGAAGCTTTCTTT. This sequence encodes CASSYSKLNTEAFF.

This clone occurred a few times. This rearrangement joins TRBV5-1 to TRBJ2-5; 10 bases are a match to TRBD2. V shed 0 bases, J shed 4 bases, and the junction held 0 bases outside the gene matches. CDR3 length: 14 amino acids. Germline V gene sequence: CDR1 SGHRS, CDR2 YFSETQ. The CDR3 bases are TGCGCCAGCAGCTTGGGGACTAGCGGAGAGACCCAGTACTTC. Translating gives CASSLGTSGETQYF. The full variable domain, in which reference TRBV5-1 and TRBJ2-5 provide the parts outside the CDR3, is KAGVTQTPRYLIKTRGQQVTLSCSPISGHRSVSWYQQTPGQGLQFLFEYFSETQRNKGNFPGRFSGRQFSNSRSEMNVSTLELGDSALYLCASSLGTSGETQYFGPGTRLLVL.

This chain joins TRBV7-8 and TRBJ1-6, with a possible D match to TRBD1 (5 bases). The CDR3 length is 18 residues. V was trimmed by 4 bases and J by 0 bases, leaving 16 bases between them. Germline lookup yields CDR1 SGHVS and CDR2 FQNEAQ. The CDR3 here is CASSSNSGRSSYNSPLHF. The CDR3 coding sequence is TGTGCCAGCAGCTCCAACTCGGGACGGAGCTCCTATAATTCACCCCTCCACTTT.

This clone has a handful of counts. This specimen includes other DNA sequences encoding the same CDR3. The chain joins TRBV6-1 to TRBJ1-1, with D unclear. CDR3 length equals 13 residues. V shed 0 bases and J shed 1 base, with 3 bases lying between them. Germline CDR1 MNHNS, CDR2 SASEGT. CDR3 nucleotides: TGTGCCAGCAGTGAAGCAGGGAACACTGAAGCTTTCTTT. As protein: CASSEAGNTEAFF.